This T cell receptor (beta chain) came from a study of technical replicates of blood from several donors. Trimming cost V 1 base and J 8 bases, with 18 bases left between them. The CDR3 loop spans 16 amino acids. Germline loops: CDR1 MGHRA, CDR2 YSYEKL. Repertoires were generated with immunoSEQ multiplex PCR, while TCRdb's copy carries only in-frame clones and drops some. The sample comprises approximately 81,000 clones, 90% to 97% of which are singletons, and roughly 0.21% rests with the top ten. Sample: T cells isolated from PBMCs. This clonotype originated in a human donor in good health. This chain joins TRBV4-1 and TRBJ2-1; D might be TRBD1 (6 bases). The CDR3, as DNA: TGCGCCAGCAGCCAAGTCTTACGCACAGGGAACCATGAGCAGTTCTTC. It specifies CASSQVLRTGNHEQFF.